Ten or more counts support the clone carrying this T cell receptor beta chain. What it binds is unknown. The data are from a study of early T cells in non-severe SARS-CoV-2 infection. Findings and caveats of the study: Matching against VDJdb likely underestimated virus-specific expansions, favoring anti-spike CD8.

V lost 4 bases to trimming and J lost 4 bases; unmatched junction nucleotides: 3. The length of the CDR3 is 15 residues. CDR1 and CDR2 from the germline V gene are SGHRS and YFSETQ. The TCR library protocol was used to attach unique molecular identifiers. These identifiers were attached to individual cDNA molecules. TCRdb re-called the 5' RACE reads with MiXCR, one entry per CDR3 protein. The data hold 25,000 to 35,000 distinct CDR3 sequences, with roughly 6.6% observed a single time. The source is an adult who was a healthcare worker with PCR-confirmed SARS-CoV-2 infection or an uninfected control (not recorded which). The sample was whole blood. This chain links TRBV5-1 with TRBJ2-1, with 12 bases that match TRBD2. The CDR3 loop is CASSETSGGYNEQFF. In DNA, the CDR3 is TGCGCCAGCAGCGAGACTAGCGGGGGATACAATGAGCAGTTCTTC.